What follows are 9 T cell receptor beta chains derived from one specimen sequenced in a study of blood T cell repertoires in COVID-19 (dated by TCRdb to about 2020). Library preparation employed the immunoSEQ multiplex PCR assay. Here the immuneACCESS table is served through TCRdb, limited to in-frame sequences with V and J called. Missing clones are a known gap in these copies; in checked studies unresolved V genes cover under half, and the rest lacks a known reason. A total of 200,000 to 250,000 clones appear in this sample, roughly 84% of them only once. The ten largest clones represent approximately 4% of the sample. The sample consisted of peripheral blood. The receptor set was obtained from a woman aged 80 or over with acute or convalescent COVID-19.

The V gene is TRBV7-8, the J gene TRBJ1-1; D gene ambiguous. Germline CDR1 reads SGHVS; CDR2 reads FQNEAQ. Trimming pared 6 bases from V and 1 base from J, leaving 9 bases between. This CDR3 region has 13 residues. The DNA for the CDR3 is TGTGCCAGCAGTCCCCTCTCGAACACTGAAGCTTTCTTT. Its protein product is CASSPLSNTEAFF.

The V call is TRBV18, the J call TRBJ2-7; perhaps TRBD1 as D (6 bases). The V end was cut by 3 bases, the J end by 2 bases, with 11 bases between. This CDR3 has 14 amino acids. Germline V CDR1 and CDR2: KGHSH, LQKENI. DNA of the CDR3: TGTGCCAGCTCACCGTCAGGGGTAACCTACGAGCAGTACTTC. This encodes CASSPSGVTYEQYF.

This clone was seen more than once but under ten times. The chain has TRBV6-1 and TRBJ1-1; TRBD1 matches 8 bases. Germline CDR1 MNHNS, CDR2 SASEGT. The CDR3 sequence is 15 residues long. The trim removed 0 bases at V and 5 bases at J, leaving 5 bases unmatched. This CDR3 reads CASSEADTGGTEAFF. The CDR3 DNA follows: TGTGCCAGCAGTGAAGCGGACACAGGGGGGACTGAAGCTTTCTTT.

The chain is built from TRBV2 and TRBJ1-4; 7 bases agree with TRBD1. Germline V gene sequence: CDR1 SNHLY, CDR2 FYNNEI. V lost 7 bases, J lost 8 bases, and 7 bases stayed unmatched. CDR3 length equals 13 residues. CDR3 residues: CASNEGAREKLFF. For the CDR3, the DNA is TGTGCCAGCAACGAGGGGGCGCGAGAAAAACTGTTTTTT.

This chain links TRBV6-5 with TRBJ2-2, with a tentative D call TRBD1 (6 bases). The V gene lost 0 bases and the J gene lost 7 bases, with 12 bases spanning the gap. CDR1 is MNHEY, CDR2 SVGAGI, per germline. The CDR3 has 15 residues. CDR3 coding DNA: TGTGCCAGCAGTTACTCACAGCAGGGGATCGGGGAGCTGTTTTTT. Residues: CASSYSQQGIGELFF.

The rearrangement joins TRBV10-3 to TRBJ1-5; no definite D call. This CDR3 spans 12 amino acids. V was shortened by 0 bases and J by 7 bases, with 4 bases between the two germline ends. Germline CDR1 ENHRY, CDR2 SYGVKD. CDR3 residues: CAISESGQPQHF. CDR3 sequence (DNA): TGTGCCATCAGTGAGTCGGGCCAGCCCCAGCATTTT.

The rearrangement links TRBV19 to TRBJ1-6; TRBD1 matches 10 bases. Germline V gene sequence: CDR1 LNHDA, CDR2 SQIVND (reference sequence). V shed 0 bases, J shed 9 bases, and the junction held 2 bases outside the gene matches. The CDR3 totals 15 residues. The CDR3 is CASSIDRTGGSPLHF. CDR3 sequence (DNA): TGTGCCAGTAGTATAGACAGGACAGGGGGTTCACCCCTCCACTTT.

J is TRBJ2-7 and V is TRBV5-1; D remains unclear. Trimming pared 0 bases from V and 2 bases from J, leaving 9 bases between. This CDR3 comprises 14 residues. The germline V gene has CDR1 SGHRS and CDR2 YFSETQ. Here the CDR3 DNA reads TGCGCCAGCAGCTTGGCGGTTATCCCCTACGAGCAGTACTTC. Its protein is CASSLAVIPYEQYF. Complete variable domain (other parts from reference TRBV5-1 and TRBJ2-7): KAGVTQTPRYLIKTRGQQVTLSCSPISGHRSVSWYQQTPGQGLQFLFEYFSETQRNKGNFPGRFSGRQFSNSRSEMNVSTLELGDSALYLCASSLAVIPYEQYFGPGTRLTVT.

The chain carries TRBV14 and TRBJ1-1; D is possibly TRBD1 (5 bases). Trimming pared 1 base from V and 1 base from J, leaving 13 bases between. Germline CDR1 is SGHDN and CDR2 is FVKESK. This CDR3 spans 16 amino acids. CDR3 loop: CASSQVQGKGNTEAFF. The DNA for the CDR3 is TGTGCCAGCAGCCAAGTGCAGGGAAAGGGGAACACTGAAGCTTTCTTT.